The entry that follows covers one TCR beta chain sequence. TCRdb keeps only in-frame clones here, not all; method: immunoSEQ multiplex PCR. There are a few hundred thousand clones in the sample; around four fifths occur only once, and approximately 4% lies in the top ten. These data come from a study of blood T cell repertoires in COVID-19. The length of the CDR3 is 13 residues. Trimming removed 3 bases from V and 6 bases from J, with 12 bases in between. Germline V gene lookup returns CDR1 SEHNR and CDR2 FQNEAQ (reference sequence). Sequenced sample: peripheral blood. The chain recombines TRBV7-9 with TRBJ2-7; the D gene is possibly TRBD1 (6 bases). This TCR was sampled from a man in his fifties or sixties with acute or convalescent COVID-19. This chain's CDR3 is CASSFTGSGEQYF. In DNA, the CDR3 is TGTGCCAGCAGCTTTACAGGGTCCGGCGAGCAGTACTTC.